The 32 T cell receptor beta chains below come from one sample, sequenced in a study of T cells in Graves' hyperthyroidism and ophthalmopathy. Amplification of TCR beta CDR3 regions was performed using RNA transcripts as template. During a first-round RT-PCR of the TCR CDR3, the HTBI primer set was used. TCRdb used MiXCR to reprocess the multiplex PCR reads, holding one entry per CDR3 protein. This table holds around 520,000 distinct CDR3 sequences, around 13% found once. Material for sequencing was blood. These receptors came from a woman between 40 and 50 years old with Graves' hyperthyroidism.

This clonotype was seen only a few times. Just one base apart from a much larger clone, this may be a read error. The gene calls are TRBV2 and TRBJ2-1; the match to TRBD1 covers 9 bases. The germline V gene has CDR1 SNHLY and CDR2 FYNNEI. There are 14 residues in the CDR3. The CDR3 protein is CASGDGTGPNEQFF. DNA for the CDR3: TGTGCCAGCGGTGATGGGACAGGGCCGAATGAGCAGTTCTTC.

This clonotype appeared many times. CDR3 residues: CSARVAGGPDEQFF. In DNA, the CDR3 is TGCAGTGCTAGAGTTGCGGGAGGGCCCGATGAGCAGTTCTTC. The chain recombines TRBV20-1 with TRBJ2-1, with 9 nucleotides matching TRBD2. The germline CDR1 and CDR2 sequences are DFQATT and SNEGSKA (reference sequence). The CDR3 extends over 14 amino acids. The junction had 6 bases not matched to a gene; V was cut back by 1 base and J by 8 bases.

This clonotype was picked up many times. The V and J genes are TRBV2 and TRBJ2-3; 12 bases match TRBD2. The CDR3 extends over 17 amino acids. V shed 3 bases and J 2 bases; nucleotides not matched to a gene: 6. Germline loops: CDR1 SNHLY, CDR2 FYNNEI. The CDR3 DNA reads as TGTGCCAGCAGTGATGGCTCTAGCGGGAGGGCCACAGATACGCAGTATTTT. Its translation is CASSDGSSGRATDTQYF.

A word on this clonotype: A much larger clone differs by one base, so this may be a read error. The rearrangement uses TRBV27 and TRBJ2-3; either TRBD1 or TRBD2 may fit D (5 bases each). From germline, CDR1 is MNHEY and CDR2 SMNVEV (reference sequence). The CDR3 is made up of 17 amino acids. Trimming took off 3 bases at V and 7 bases at J, with 23 bases between the two ends. CDR3 bases: TGTGCCAGCAGTTTCTTGGGACGGGGTTTTTTCTCACATACGCAGTATTTT. Amino acid sequence: CASSFLGRGFFSHTQYF.

This chain connects TRBV5-1 to TRBJ2-1, with TRBD2 matching over 11 bases. Germline V gene lookup returns CDR1 SGHRS and CDR2 YFSETQ. V lost 1 base, J lost 7 bases, and 10 bases stayed unmatched. The CDR3 has 17 residues. The CDR3 loop is CASSLLAASGRSNEQFF. The CDR3 region has the DNA TGCGCCAGCAGCTTGCTAGCGGCTAGCGGGAGGTCTAATGAGCAGTTCTTC.

This clonotype was seen at least ten times. The chain joins TRBV28 to TRBJ2-6, with D unclear. Trimming stripped 4 bases from V and 0 bases from J, with 7 bases between. The CDR3 covers 15 residues. Looked up from germline, CDR1 is MDHEN and CDR2 is SYDVKM. CDR3 in amino acids: CASSSHHSGANVLTF. For the CDR3, the DNA is TGTGCCAGCAGTTCCCATCACTCTGGGGCCAACGTCCTGACTTTC. The variable domain in full, with the rest retrieved from reference TRBV28 and TRBJ2-6, is DVKVTQSSRYLVKRTGEKVFLECVQDMDHENMFWYRQDPGLGLRLIYFSYDVKMKEKGDIPEGYSVSREKKERFSLILESASTNQTSMYLCASSSHHSGANVLTFGAGSRLTVL.

This clonotype was seen ten or more times. The genes are TRBV27 and TRBJ2-3; the D is unclear. The length of the CDR3 is 15 residues. Looked up from germline, CDR1 is MNHEY and CDR2 is SMNVEV (reference sequence). V lost 6 bases, J lost 1 base, and 14 bases lay in between. CDR3 sequence (DNA): TGTGCCAGCAGGTTGCCGGGCTCGGGCACAGATACGCAGTATTTT. This gives the protein CASRLPGSGTDTQYF.

This clonotype appeared a few times. The chain uses TRBV6-1 and TRBJ2-4; D ambiguous. The V end lost 5 bases, the J end lost 5 bases, and 10 bases lay between the germline ends. The CDR3 is 13 residues long. The V gene's germline CDR1 is MNHNS and CDR2 SASEGT. The DNA for the CDR3 is TGTGCCAGCAGTATTCCGAAGGAAAACATTCAGTACTTC. This gives the protein CASSIPKENIQYF.

Comment on this clonotype: A read error is possible here, since a much larger clone lies one base away. In nucleotides, the CDR3 is TGTGCCAGCAGTCATGGACTAGCGGGCCACGAGCAGTACTTC. Translation: CASSHGLAGHEQYF. The V call is TRBV27, the J call TRBJ2-7, with 11 bases lining up with TRBD2. CDR3 length: 14 residues. Per germline, CDR1 MNHEY and CDR2 SMNVEV (reference sequence). The J segment lost 5 bases and the V segment lost 5 bases, leaving 5 bases of the junction unmatched.

CDR3 sequence: CSANPTGGGNEQYF. The DNA of the CDR3 is TGCAGTGCAAACCCCACAGGGGGGGGGAACGAGCAGTACTTC. V usage is TRBV20-1 and J usage is TRBJ2-7, with D perhaps TRBD1 (8 bases). Germline V gene sequence: CDR1 DFQATT, CDR2 SNEGSKA (reference sequence). V lost 6 bases and J lost 5, with 20 bases in between. The length of the CDR3 is 14 residues.

This clonotype showed up many times. The gene calls are TRBV28 and TRBJ1-5; D gene ambiguous. The CDR3 length is 13 residues. CDR1 and CDR2 from the germline V gene are MDHEN and SYDVKM. V was pared by 1 base and J by 2 bases, with 3 bases between. CDR3 coding DNA: TGTGCCAGCAGTTTATTGCGCAATCAGCCCCAGCATTTT. This codes for CASSLLRNQPQHF.

The genes are TRBV7-2 and TRBJ2-4; 8 bases are a match to TRBD1. Germline V lookup: CDR1 SGHTA, CDR2 FQGNSA. CDR3 size: 15 residues. V lost 4 bases to trimming and J lost 10 bases; unmatched junction nucleotides: 12. The CDR3: CASSSPGGRVGIQYF. Written as DNA, the CDR3 is TGTGCCAGCAGCTCACCAGGGGGCAGGGTAGGAATTCAGTACTTC.

This clonotype came up many times. The V call is TRBV27, the J call TRBJ1-2; maybe TRBD1 (6 bases). The CDR3 consists of 13 residues. V lost 0 bases and J lost 7, with 9 bases in between. Germline assignment: CDR1 MNHEY and CDR2 SMNVEV (reference sequence). Here the CDR3 DNA reads TGTGCCAGCAGTTTATCGGGGGGGCCTGGCTACACCTTC. This encodes CASSLSGGPGYTF.

This clonotype has a count of ten or more. The rearrangement links TRBV20-1 to TRBJ2-7; TRBD2 might be the D (7 bases). The CDR3 consists of 14 residues. From germline, CDR1 is DFQATT and CDR2 SNEGSKA (reference sequence). Trimming pared 0 bases from V and 3 bases from J, leaving 12 bases between. The CDR3 reads CSARDGRGGYEQYF. The CDR3 DNA follows: TGCAGTGCTAGAGATGGGAGGGGGGGCTACGAGCAGTACTTC.

This clonotype was counted a few times. V is TRBV20-1 and J is TRBJ2-3, with D perhaps TRBD1 or TRBD2 (5 bases each). This CDR3 is 15 amino acids long. With 2 bases removed from V and 5 bases from J, the gap between germline ends came to 17 bases. Germline-derived CDR1 and CDR2 are DFQATT and SNEGSKA (reference sequence). The CDR3 DNA reads as TGCAGTGCTAGACGAACACCGGGACCTCTAGATACGCAGTATTTT. This gives the protein CSARRTPGPLDTQYF.

This chain connects TRBV10-3 to TRBJ1-1, with D possibly TRBD1 on 6 matching bases. Germline V gene sequence: CDR1 ENHRY, CDR2 SYGVKD. The V end lost 0 bases, the J end lost 5 bases, and 13 bases lay between the germline ends. The CDR3 has 15 residues. CDR3 in DNA: TGTGCCATCAGTGAGTCGAGGGGGGCCGTAACTGAAGCTTTCTTT. Its translation is CAISESRGAVTEAFF.

The rearrangement uses TRBV3-1 and TRBJ1-6; the D is unclear. Trimming cost V 5 bases and J 7 bases, with 9 bases left between them. Germline lookup yields CDR1 LGHDT and CDR2 YNNKEL (reference sequence). The CDR3 consists of 13 residues. In DNA form, the CDR3 reads TGTGCCAGCAGCTCGACGGTAAATTCACCCCTCCACTTT. It is translated as CASSSTVNSPLHF.

To note about this clonotype: A much more abundant neighbour one base away suggests this may be a read error. V is TRBV5-6 and J is TRBJ2-2; D unresolved. CDR3 length equals 15 residues. CDR1 is SGHDT and CDR2 is YYEEEE in the germline V gene. Trimming left V 3 bases short and J 6 bases short, with 15 bases between. DNA of the CDR3: TGTGCCAGCAGCTCGGAAAGGTGGTACTCCGGGGAGCTGTTTTTT. Its translation: CASSSERWYSGELFF.

The rearrangement uses TRBV7-3 and TRBJ2-3, with no clear D. CDR1 and CDR2 (germline): SGHTA, FQGTGA. V was pared by 2 bases and J by 0 bases, with 15 bases between. The CDR3 has 17 amino acids. CDR3 sequence (DNA): TGTGCCAGCAGCTTATCCCCTGGTGCGATTAGCACAGATACGCAGTATTTT. Protein sequence: CASSLSPGAISTDTQYF.

The chain uses TRBV15 and TRBJ1-2; D remains unclear. The germline V and J ends were trimmed by 11 bases and 0 bases, with 16 bases remaining between them. Germline CDR1 LNHNV, CDR2 YYDKDF (reference sequence). The CDR3 totals 14 residues. The CDR3 DNA follows: TGTGCCGCCTACGGCGGACCGCCTAACTATGGCTACACCTTC. Its protein product is CAAYGGPPNYGYTF. Filled out from reference TRBV15 and TRBJ1-2, the complete variable domain reads DAMVIQNPRYQVTQFGKPVTLSCSQTLNHNVMYWYQQKSSQAPKLLFHYYDKDFNNEADTPDNFQSRRPNTSFCFLDIRSPGLGDTAMYLCAAYGGPPNYGYTFGSGTRLTVV.

This clonotype was seen ten or more times. The V call is TRBV28, the J call TRBJ2-5; 7 bases align to TRBD1. The germline CDR1 and CDR2 sequences are MDHEN and SYDVKM. The CDR3 has 14 amino acids. The J segment lost 4 bases and the V segment lost 2 bases, leaving 4 bases of the junction unmatched. CDR3 sequence: CASSLRAGGETQYF. CDR3 DNA: TGTGCCAGCAGTTTAAGGGCAGGGGGAGAGACCCAGTACTTC.

This chain joins TRBV20-1 and TRBJ2-2, with a tentative D call TRBD2 (6 bases). This CDR3 contains 13 residues. Germline loops: CDR1 DFQATT, CDR2 SNEGSKA (reference sequence). Trimming took off 2 bases at V and 5 bases at J, with 9 bases between the two ends. The CDR3 loop reads CSARREETGELFF. The CDR3 nucleotides read TGCAGTGCTAGAAGGGAGGAGACCGGGGAGCTGTTTTTT.

This clonotype has ten or more counts. This chain uses TRBV28 with TRBJ1-1, with a weak D call TRBD1 (5 bases). The CDR3 covers 13 residues. Germline V gene sequence: CDR1 MDHEN, CDR2 SYDVKM. V dropped 4 bases and J dropped 4 bases, with 10 bases sitting between them. CDR3 loop: CASSSPQGTEAFF. The CDR3 nucleotides are TGTGCCAGCAGTTCTCCTCAGGGCACTGAAGCTTTCTTT.

The sample holds many counts of this clonotype. J is TRBJ2-7 and V is TRBV2, with no clear D. Germline lookup yields CDR1 SNHLY and CDR2 FYNNEI. The CDR3 loop spans 12 amino acids. V lost 5 bases, J lost 7 bases, and 12 bases lay in between. In DNA, the CDR3 is TGTGCCAGCAGTCCGATGGGGATTGAGCAGTACTTC. Its translation is CASSPMGIEQYF.

This clonotype appeared many times. V gene TRBV12-3 or TRBV12-4 combines with J gene TRBJ1-2; D is possibly TRBD1 (6 bases). V dropped 3 bases and J dropped 8 bases, with 16 bases sitting between them. This CDR3 comprises 14 residues. The CDR3 here is CASSFGSTGEGYTF. DNA for the CDR3: TGTGCCAGCAGTTTTGGGTCGACAGGCGAGGGCTACACCTTC.

The V and J genes are TRBV29-1 and TRBJ2-2; D ambiguous. V lost 4 bases and J 7 bases, leaving 16 bases between the germline ends. CDR1 is SQVTM and CDR2 is ANQGSEA in the germline V gene. CDR3 length equals 14 residues. The CDR3 spells CSVAGAESYGELFF. Here the CDR3 DNA reads TGCAGCGTTGCAGGCGCGGAATCTTACGGGGAGCTGTTTTTT.

The table lists this clonotype with many counts. The chain uses TRBV28 and TRBJ1-2; weak D call: TRBD1 (5 bases). CDR3 size: 15 residues. Trimming removed 2 bases at V and 1 base at J, with 11 bases between. The germline CDR1 and CDR2 sequences are MDHEN and SYDVKM. As DNA, the CDR3 is TGTGCCAGCAGTTTACTCGGGACGGTTAACTATGGCTACACCTTC. This translates into CASSLLGTVNYGYTF.

The CDR3 nucleotides are TGTGCCACCTCGGCTAGCGGGAGTGGAGATACGCAGTATTTT. Residues: CATSASGSGDTQYF. The chain recombines TRBV15 with TRBJ2-3; TRBD2 aligns across 10 bases. In germline, CDR1 is LNHNV, CDR2 YYDKDF (reference sequence). The trim removed 8 bases at V and 5 bases at J, leaving 7 bases unmatched. The CDR3 is 14 amino acids. The whole variable domain, remainder taken from reference TRBV15 and TRBJ2-3, is DAMVIQNPRYQVTQFGKPVTLSCSQTLNHNVMYWYQQKSSQAPKLLFHYYDKDFNNEADTPDNFQSRRPNTSFCFLDIRSPGLGDTAMYLCATSASGSGDTQYFGPGTRLTVL.

This clonotype occurred many times. V gene TRBV2 combines with J gene TRBJ1-2, with D hard to call. Germline V CDR1 and CDR2: SNHLY, FYNNEI. V was clipped by 4 bases and J by 3 bases, with 15 bases between them. The length of the CDR3 is 15 residues. DNA of the CDR3: TGTGCCAGCAGTGTTACGGGCAACGGGGACTATGGCTACACCTTC. Residues: CASSVTGNGDYGYTF.

This clonotype was recorded a few times. This chain joins TRBV6-2 or TRBV6-3 and TRBJ1-6, with a possible D match to TRBD1 (6 bases). Trimming stripped 10 bases from V and 10 bases from J, with 17 bases between. The CDR3 is 13 amino acids. Germline loops: CDR1 MNHEY, CDR2 SVGEGT. Written as DNA, the CDR3 is TGTGCCACTGCCGGGACACCGGCCTCACCCCTCCACTTT. It encodes CATAGTPASPLHF.

Ten or more counts support this clonotype. This CDR3 reads CAWSGLAGVGNEQFF. The CDR3 region has the DNA TGTGCCTGGAGTGGGCTAGCGGGAGTCGGCAATGAGCAGTTCTTC. V gene TRBV30 combines with J gene TRBJ2-1, with 10 positions matching TRBD2. CDR1 is GTSNPN, CDR2 SVGIG, per germline (reference sequence). The CDR3 length is 15 residues. After removal of 1 base from V and 6 bases from J, the junction contained 6 bases not matched to a gene.

The sample holds many counts of this clonotype. The chain recombines TRBV11-2 with TRBJ2-1; D may be TRBD2 (5 bases). This CDR3 is built from 15 residues. Deletions cut 1 base from V and 4 bases from J, with 11 bases between. Germline values: CDR1 SGHAT, CDR2 FQNNGV. CDR3 sequence (DNA): TGTGCCAGCAGCTTAGCCCCGGACTTTTACAATGAGCAGTTCTTC. Translation gives CASSLAPDFYNEQFF.